Given below is one T cell receptor beta chain in context. The length of the CDR3 is 16 residues. In germline, CDR1 is SGHTA, CDR2 FQGNSA. Trimming stripped 5 bases from V and 0 bases from J, with 13 bases between. Produced via immunoSEQ multiplex PCR; TCRdb's table is partial and in-frame only. The sample holds around 150,000 clones; approximately 91% are singletons and the top ten take about 3.1%. This entry is derived from a study of cytomegalovirus exposure and HLA in healthy donors. Material: PBMCs. The V call is TRBV7-2, the J call TRBJ1-4, with D maybe TRBD1 (5 bases). This receptor was identified in a woman between 18 and 29 years old in good health and CMV-seropositive. The DNA for the CDR3 is TGTGCCAGCAGCCCTAGTGGCAGGGCAACTAATGAAAAACTGTTTTTT. Residues: CASSPSGRATNEKLFF.